Shown below are 19 T cell receptor beta chains from a single sample sequenced in a study of T cells in Graves' hyperthyroidism and ophthalmopathy. Amplified TCR beta CDR3 regions derived from RNA transcripts. Carried out on the TCR CDR3, a first-round RT-PCR used the HTBI primer set. TCRdb re-called the multiplex PCR reads through MiXCR, storing one row per CDR3 protein. The table lists 350,000 to 500,000 distinct CDR3 sequences, roughly 15% of them singletons. The sample taken for sequencing was blood. Every receptor here comes from a woman between 18 and 29 years old with Graves' hyperthyroidism.

There are a few counts of this clonotype. The chain employs TRBV5-8 and TRBJ2-5, with TRBD1 identical over 8 bases. Germline CDR1 is SGHTS and CDR2 is YDEGEE. J gave up 4 bases and V 1 base, and 6 bases lay outside the gene matches. The CDR3 covers 15 residues. The CDR3 nucleotides are TGTGCCAGCAGCTTGATTAGGACAGGGCCAGAGACCCAGTACTTC. As protein: CASSLIRTGPETQYF.

This clonotype was seen ten or more times. This chain links TRBV30 with TRBJ2-1; tentative D call: TRBD1 (6 bases). The V end lost 0 bases, the J end lost 12 bases, and 15 bases lay between the germline ends. Germline V gives CDR1 GTSNPN, CDR2 SVGIG (reference sequence). The CDR3 is made up of 13 amino acids. The CDR3 here is CAWSVQSGDTQFF. The CDR3 nucleotides are TGTGCCTGGAGTGTACAGTCTGGGGACACGCAGTTCTTC.

Here the CDR3 DNA reads TGTGCCAGCAGCGGGCCAAAACGCGACGAGCAGTACTTC. This encodes CASSGPKRDEQYF. This sequence joins TRBV6-1 and TRBJ2-7; unclear D gene. V lost 6 bases and J 5 bases, leaving 14 bases between the germline ends. The CDR3 has 13 amino acids. Germline CDR1 and CDR2: MNHNS and SASEGT.

This clonotype was found a few times. The V call is TRBV15, the J call TRBJ2-1; D gene ambiguous. The CDR3 contains 18 residues. Germline V gene data show CDR1 as LNHNV and CDR2 as YYDKDF (reference sequence). V was shortened by 2 bases and J by 0 bases, with 17 bases between the two germline ends. As DNA, the CDR3 is TGTGCCACCAGCAGAAAAAGCGACGGGTGGAACTCCTACAATGAGCAGTTCTTC. It translates to CATSRKSDGWNSYNEQFF.

This clonotype was seen ten or more times. The chain combines TRBV11-2 with TRBJ1-5; tentatively, D is TRBD1 (6 bases). The CDR3 length is 15 residues. The V end was cut by 6 bases, the J end by 0 bases, with 12 bases between. The germline CDR1 and CDR2 sequences are SGHAT and FQNNGV. CDR3 sequence reads: CASSEGQYSNQPQHF. Here the CDR3 DNA reads TGTGCCAGCAGTGAAGGACAGTATAGCAATCAGCCCCAGCATTTT.

This clonotype has ten or more counts. This chain joins TRBV28 and TRBJ2-1; TRBD2 aligns across 15 bases. Trimming took 5 bases from V and 7 from J; bases not matched to a gene: 6. CDR1 MDHEN and CDR2 SYDVKM come from the germline V gene. The CDR3 has 16 residues. The CDR3 protein is CASSGGTSGRRNEQFF. The CDR3 DNA sequence: TGTGCCAGCAGTGGTGGGACTAGCGGGAGGAGGAATGAGCAGTTCTTC.

As to this clonotype: A much larger clone lies a single base off, so this may be a read error. This chain joins TRBV12-3 or TRBV12-4 and TRBJ1-4; 10 bases are shared with TRBD1. The CDR3 has 15 residues. For the CDR3, the DNA is TGTACCAGCAGTTCCTTTGGGACAGGGGATGAAAAACTGTTTTTT. Protein product: CTSSSFGTGDEKLFF.

This clonotype was observed many times. The chain carries TRBV5-1 and TRBJ2-1; 10 nucleotides align to TRBD1. This CDR3 is built from 16 residues. Looked up from germline, CDR1 is SGHRS and CDR2 is YFSETQ. V shed 0 bases and J 8 bases; nucleotides not matched to a gene: 8. CDR3: CASSLGHRDRGYEQFF. As DNA, the CDR3 is TGCGCCAGCAGCTTGGGCCACCGGGACAGGGGTTATGAGCAGTTCTTC.

Points on this clonotype: A single base separates this from a much larger clone, so it may be a read error. The chain couples TRBV7-2 to TRBJ2-1; 9 bases map to TRBD2. The CDR3 has 16 amino acids. The germline CDR1 and CDR2 sequences are SGHTA and FQGNSA. J lost 12 bases, V lost 2 bases, and 14 bases had no gene match. The CDR3 DNA reads TGTGCCAGCAGCTTACACCCAGCGGGAGGTCTGGATGGGCAGTTCTTC. It specifies CASSLHPAGGLDGQFF.

In this sample, this clonotype turned up many times. V is TRBV12-3 or TRBV12-4 and J is TRBJ2-3; 16 bases align to TRBD2. Trimming cost V 7 bases and J 1 base; bases outside gene matches: 11. The CDR3 covers 19 residues. CDR3 loop: CASKPGLAGGPSGTDTQYF. CDR3 sequence (DNA): TGTGCCAGCAAACCGGGACTAGCGGGAGGGCCATCTGGCACAGATACGCAGTATTTT.

This clonotype was seen ten or more times. The chain joins TRBV12-3 or TRBV12-4 to TRBJ1-1, with TRBD1 identical over 7 bases. The V gene end was trimmed by 5 bases and the J gene end by 5 bases; junction bases not matched to a gene: 11. The CDR3 totals 15 residues. The CDR3 DNA is TGTGCCAGCAGTCCCCCGACAGGGAGGGTAACTGAAGCTTTCTTT. It encodes CASSPPTGRVTEAFF.

This chain connects TRBV29-1 to TRBJ2-7; D call uncertain. The CDR3 is made up of 12 amino acids. Per germline, CDR1 SQVTM and CDR2 ANQGSEA. V was shortened by 4 bases and J by 4 bases, with 11 bases between the two germline ends. The CDR3 protein is CSVAGMGYEQYF. CDR3 bases: TGCAGCGTTGCGGGTATGGGGTACGAGCAGTACTTC.

This clonotype has at least ten counts. This chain joins TRBV3-1 and TRBJ2-1, with 10 bases matching TRBD2. The germline V gene has CDR1 LGHDT and CDR2 YNNKEL (reference sequence). The CDR3 loop spans 14 amino acids. V shed 0 bases and J 10 bases; nucleotides not matched to a gene: 3. Here the CDR3 DNA reads TGTGCCAGCAGCCAAGAAGCAGCGGGAGGGGAGCAGTTCTTC. It encodes CASSQEAAGGEQFF.

This clonotype was recorded at least ten times. The gene calls are TRBV7-8 and TRBJ2-7; D is unclear. From germline, CDR1 is SGHVS and CDR2 FQNEAQ. The CDR3 runs to 14 residues. Deletions cut 5 bases from V and 0 bases from J, with 11 bases between. CDR3 in amino acids: CASSQRTYSYEQYF. In DNA, the CDR3 is TGTGCCAGCAGCCAAAGGACGTACTCCTACGAGCAGTACTTC.

This sequence joins TRBV7-8 and TRBJ2-5; the D gene is possibly TRBD1 (6 bases). Trimming cost V 5 bases and J 2 bases, with 18 bases left between them. Germline lookup yields CDR1 SGHVS and CDR2 FQNEAQ. The CDR3 is 16 residues long. The CDR3 loop is CASSHPDSRSQETQYF. The CDR3 region has the DNA TGTGCCAGCAGCCACCCGGACAGTAGGTCTCAAGAGACCCAGTACTTC.

The table lists this clonotype with many counts. The J gene is TRBJ1-2, the V gene TRBV2; D unresolved. V was cut by 0 bases and J by 4 bases, with 3 bases left in between. Germline-derived CDR1 and CDR2 are SNHLY and FYNNEI. The CDR3 is 12 amino acids. The CDR3 loop reads CASSEAGYGYTF. DNA for the CDR3: TGTGCCAGCAGTGAAGCTGGCTATGGCTACACCTTC.

This clonotype occurred many times. The CDR3 sequence: CASSLRGFGETQYF. DNA for the CDR3: TGTGCCAGCAGTTTAAGGGGGTTTGGGGAGACCCAGTACTTC. The chain carries TRBV27 and TRBJ2-5; the D gene is possibly TRBD1 (6 bases). Germline CDR1 and CDR2: MNHEY and SMNVEV (reference sequence). The ends were cut back, 2 bases at V and 5 bases at J, with 12 bases in the middle. The CDR3 consists of 14 residues.

This clonotype has a handful of counts. The genes are TRBV6-1 and TRBJ1-4; the match to TRBD1 covers 9 bases. V shed 6 bases and J 8 bases; nucleotides not matched to a gene: 4. The CDR3 consists of 13 residues. The germline V gene has CDR1 MNHNS and CDR2 SASEGT. The CDR3 region is CASRRQGGEKLFF. In DNA form, the CDR3 reads TGTGCCAGCAGACGACAGGGGGGAGAAAAACTGTTTTTT.

This clonotype was observed at least ten times. The chain is built from TRBV5-5 and TRBJ1-1; maybe TRBD1 (6 bases). The CDR3 spans 18 residues. Germline V gene sequence: CDR1 SGHKS, CDR2 YYEKEE (reference sequence). V was cut by 0 bases and J by 0 bases, with 18 bases left in between. The CDR3 DNA is TGTGCCAGCAGCTTGGGAGCGGGCAGGGGCCTCATGAACACTGAAGCTTTCTTT. Residues: CASSLGAGRGLMNTEAFF.